This T cell receptor (beta chain) was recovered during a study of blood T cell repertoires in COVID-19. Study-wide background: The United States, Italy and Spain provided the acute and convalescent COVID-19 samples.

In the source study's methods: Counts of nucleated cells, estimated from reference gene primer amplification, were obtained. This table comes from immunoSEQ multiplex PCR, and its TCRdb copy is limited to in-frame clones, with some not included. V and J calls and clone size come straight from that table; D and trimming were deduced from the DNA. The sample includes nearly 15,000 clones, approximately 89% seen only once; the top ten take just under 9%. The receptor's source is a human donor in a cohort sampled during active COVID-19. Sequencing input: peripheral blood.

The CDR3 nucleotides read TGTGCCAGCAGCGGAGGACCCACCGGGGAGCTGTTTTTT. Protein sequence: CASSGGPTGELFF. The chain combines TRBV7-3 with TRBJ2-2; tentative D call: TRBD2 (5 bases). The germline V gene has CDR1 SGHTA and CDR2 FQGTGA. The CDR3 contains 13 residues. Between the trimmed V and J ends, which lost 5 bases and 4 bases, there was a span of 8 bases.